Here is one T cell receptor (beta chain) with its context. Many counts were recorded for this clonotype. What antigen it recognizes has not been identified. No base quality values were provided; no much bigger clone lies one nucleotide off. This record belongs to a study of identical twins (dated by TCRdb to about 2016). Background on the whole study: The study deep-sequenced TCR alpha and beta repertoires from monozygotic twins, unrelated adults of various ages and cord blood to test whether fetal clonotypes persist. To rule out contamination, replicate twin experiments were performed at different times with different library preparation protocols. Beyond this particular receptor, the publication reports: Because the same donors could not be followed over many years, the conclusions relied on cross-sectional statistical analysis. Compared with coincidental sharing between unrelated individuals, an excess of low generation-probability sequences was observed among out-of-frame TCR alpha sequences shared between twins. Abundant cord blood beta clonotypes had fewer insertions, young adult naive repertoires showed a similar but weaker trend, and memory repertoires showed no such trend. In monozygotic twins, out-of-frame TCR alpha sharing was systematically underestimated by recombination models, although the models agreed with sharing between unrelated individuals. The excess sharing between twins in beta out-of-frame sequences was weaker because fewer shared sequences reduced the signal-to-noise ratio. Invariant T cells such as MAIT and iNKT could partly confound zero-insertion analyses, though diverse VJ usage argued against this for most clonotypes.

Receptor amplification or capture employed 5' RACE. TCRdb lists the instrument as Illumina HiSeq 2000. Template switching introduced a universal primer binding site; the final cDNA contained a unique molecular identifier, enabling accurate counting of TCR cDNA molecules. Specific primers in the conserved constant-segment region were used to synthesize first-strand cDNA for TCR alpha and beta chains. To control for contamination, each cDNA library was double barcoded with a SMART-Mk sample barcode plus Illumina barcodes. Two successive PCR steps introduced TruSeq adapter sequences along with Illumina sample barcodes. TCR alpha and beta cDNA libraries were sequenced on the Illumina HiSeq platform with custom primers. In the authors' own workflow: Raw reads were processed with MiGEC to extract unique molecular identifiers, and MiXCR was used to determine CDR3 positions. For each individual, recombination models were inferred using an EM algorithm with the repgenHMM and IGoR tools. Shared clonotypes were analyzed with the tcR package in R, and sharing was normalized by the product of cloneset sizes. To study raw recombination without the effects of thymic and clonal selection, out-of-frame nonproductive sequences were analyzed. TCRdb's own reprocessing of the public reads used fastp at Q25 and MiXCR and kept productive beta chains. Records with the same CDR3 protein are collapsed into one entry carrying the most frequent genes and DNA. It is TCRdb's table, rather than the study itself, that gives the V and J calls and clone size. For this sample there are about 660,000 distinct CDR3 sequences; over 8.5% appear just once. Jointly, the top ten make up around 0.98% of the sample.

The CDR3 contains 13 residues, cysteine and phenylalanine counted. Just CDR3 DNA is preserved here, 39 bases in frame from base 1. CDR1 and CDR2, per the germline V gene (reference sequence), are DFQATT and SNEGSKA. The germline ends are 12 bases apart after V is trimmed by 3 bases and J by 4 bases. Every donor in the study was a healthy Caucasian. The twin cohort consisted of three pairs of female monozygotic twins, all aged roughly 18 to 29 years. Peripheral blood mononuclear cells were used as the source from which RNA for TCR libraries was isolated. The same specimen was also included in a second study, on yellow fever vaccine responses in identical twins. The other study reports the following: The T cell response to vaccination in identical twins was reported by the authors to appear partly convergent and partly personalized. In the study, vaccine-responding T cell clones were precisely tracked in identical twins.

This TCR came from a woman aged 18-35 years in good health. The chain is made from TRBV20-1 and TRBJ2-5; the D gene lacks a confident call. Sequenced input: PBMCs. For the CDR3, the sequence is CSASPQPGETQYF. DNA sequence: TGCAGTGCTAGTCCGCAGCCTGGAGAGACCCAGTACTTC.